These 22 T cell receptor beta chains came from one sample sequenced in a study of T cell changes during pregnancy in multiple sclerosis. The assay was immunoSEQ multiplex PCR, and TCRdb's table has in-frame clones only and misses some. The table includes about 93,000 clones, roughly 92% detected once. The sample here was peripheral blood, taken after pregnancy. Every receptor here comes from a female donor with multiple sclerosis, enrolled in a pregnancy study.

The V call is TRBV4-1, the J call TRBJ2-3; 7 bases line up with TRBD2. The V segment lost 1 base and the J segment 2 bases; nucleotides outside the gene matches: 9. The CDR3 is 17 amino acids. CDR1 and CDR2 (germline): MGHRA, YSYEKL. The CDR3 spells CASSQVGGGPSTDTQYF. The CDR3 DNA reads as TGCGCCAGCAGCCAAGTCGGGGGAGGGCCCTCCACAGATACGCAGTATTTT.

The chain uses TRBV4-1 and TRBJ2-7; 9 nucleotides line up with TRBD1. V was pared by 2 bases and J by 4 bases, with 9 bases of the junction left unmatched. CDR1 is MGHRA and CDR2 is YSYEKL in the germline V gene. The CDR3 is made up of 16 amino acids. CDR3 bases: TGCGCCAGCAGCCAAAACCCGGACAGGGGATCGTACGAGCAGTACTTC. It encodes CASSQNPDRGSYEQYF.

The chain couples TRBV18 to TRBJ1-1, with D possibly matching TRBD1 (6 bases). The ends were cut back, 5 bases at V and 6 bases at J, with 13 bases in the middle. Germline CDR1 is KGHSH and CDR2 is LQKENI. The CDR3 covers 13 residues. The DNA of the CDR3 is TGTGCCAGCTCAATCACAGGGACGGCTGAAGCTTTCTTT. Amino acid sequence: CASSITGTAEAFF.

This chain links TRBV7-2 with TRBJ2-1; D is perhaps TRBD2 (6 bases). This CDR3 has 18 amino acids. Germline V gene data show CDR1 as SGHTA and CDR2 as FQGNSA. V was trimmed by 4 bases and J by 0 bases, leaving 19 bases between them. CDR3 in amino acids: CASSSDPNSGSSYNEQFF. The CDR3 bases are TGTGCCAGCAGCTCCGACCCGAATAGCGGAAGCTCCTACAATGAGCAGTTCTTC.

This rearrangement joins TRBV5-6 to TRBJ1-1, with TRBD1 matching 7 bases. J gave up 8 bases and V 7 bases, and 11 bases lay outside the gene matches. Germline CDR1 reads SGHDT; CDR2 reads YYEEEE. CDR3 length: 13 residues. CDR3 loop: CASGDRDRDEAFF. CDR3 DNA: TGTGCCAGCGGAGACAGGGACCGCGACGAAGCTTTCTTT.

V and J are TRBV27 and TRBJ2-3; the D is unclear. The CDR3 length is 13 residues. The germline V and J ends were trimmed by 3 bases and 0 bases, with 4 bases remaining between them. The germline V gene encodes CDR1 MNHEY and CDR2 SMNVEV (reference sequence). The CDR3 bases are TGTGCCAGCAGTTTGAGGAGCACAGATACGCAGTATTTT. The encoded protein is CASSLRSTDTQYF.

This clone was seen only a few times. CDR3 nucleotide sequence: TGTGCCAGCAGAGCTGAGCAGCCCCAGCATTTT. Encoded protein: CASRAEQPQHF. V gene TRBV2 combines with J gene TRBJ1-5; D gene uncertain. This CDR3 spans 11 amino acids. Germline CDR1 SNHLY, CDR2 FYNNEI. Deletions cut 6 bases from V and 7 bases from J, with 7 bases between.

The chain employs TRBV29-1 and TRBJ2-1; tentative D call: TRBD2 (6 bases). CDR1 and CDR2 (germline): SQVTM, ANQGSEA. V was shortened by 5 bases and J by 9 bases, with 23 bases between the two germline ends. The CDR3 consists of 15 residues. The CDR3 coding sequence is TGCAGCGTTATCCCCCAGGGCGGGGAGAGGGGTGAGCAGTTCTTC. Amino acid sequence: CSVIPQGGERGEQFF.

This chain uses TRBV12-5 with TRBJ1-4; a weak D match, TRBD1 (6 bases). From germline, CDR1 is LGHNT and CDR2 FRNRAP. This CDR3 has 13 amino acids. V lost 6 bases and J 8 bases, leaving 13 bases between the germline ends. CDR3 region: CASGDRIEEKLFF. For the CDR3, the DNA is TGTGCTAGTGGGGACAGAATAGAAGAAAAACTGTTTTTT.

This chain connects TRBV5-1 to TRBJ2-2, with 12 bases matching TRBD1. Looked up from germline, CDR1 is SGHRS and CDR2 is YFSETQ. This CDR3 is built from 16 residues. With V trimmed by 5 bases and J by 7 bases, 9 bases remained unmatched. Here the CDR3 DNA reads TGCGCCAGCAGACAACCGGGACAGGGGGCGGTCGGGGAGCTGTTTTTT. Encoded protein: CASRQPGQGAVGELFF.

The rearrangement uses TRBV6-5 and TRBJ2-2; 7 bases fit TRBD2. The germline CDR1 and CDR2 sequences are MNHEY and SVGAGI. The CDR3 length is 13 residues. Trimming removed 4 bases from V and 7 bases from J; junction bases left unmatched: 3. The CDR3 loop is CASSWTGGGELFF. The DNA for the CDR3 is TGTGCCAGCAGTTGGACGGGGGGCGGGGAGCTGTTTTTT.

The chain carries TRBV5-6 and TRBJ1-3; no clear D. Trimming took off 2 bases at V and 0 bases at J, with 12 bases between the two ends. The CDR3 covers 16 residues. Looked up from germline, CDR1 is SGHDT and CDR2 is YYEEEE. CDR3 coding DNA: TGTGCCAGCAGCTTAGGACTGAAGAGCTCTGGAAACACCATATATTTT. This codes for CASSLGLKSSGNTIYF.

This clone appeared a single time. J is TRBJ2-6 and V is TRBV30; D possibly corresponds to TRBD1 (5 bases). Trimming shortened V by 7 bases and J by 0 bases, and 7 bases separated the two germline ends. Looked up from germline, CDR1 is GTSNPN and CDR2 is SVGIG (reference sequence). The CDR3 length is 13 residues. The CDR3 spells CASDSSGANVLTF. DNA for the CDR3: TGTGCCTCTGACAGCTCTGGGGCCAACGTCCTGACTTTC.

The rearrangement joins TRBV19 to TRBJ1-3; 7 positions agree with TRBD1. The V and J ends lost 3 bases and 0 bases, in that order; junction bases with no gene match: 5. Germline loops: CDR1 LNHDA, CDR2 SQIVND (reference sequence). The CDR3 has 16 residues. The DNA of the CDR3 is TGTGCCAGTAGTATCGGAACAGGGGTCTCTGGAAACACCATATATTTT. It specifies CASSIGTGVSGNTIYF.

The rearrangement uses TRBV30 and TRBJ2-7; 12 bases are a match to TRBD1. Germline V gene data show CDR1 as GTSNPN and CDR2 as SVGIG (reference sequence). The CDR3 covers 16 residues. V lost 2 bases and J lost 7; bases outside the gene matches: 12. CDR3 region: CAWSPQPRDRGREQYF. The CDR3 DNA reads TGTGCCTGGAGTCCACAGCCCCGGGACAGGGGGCGAGAGCAGTACTTC.

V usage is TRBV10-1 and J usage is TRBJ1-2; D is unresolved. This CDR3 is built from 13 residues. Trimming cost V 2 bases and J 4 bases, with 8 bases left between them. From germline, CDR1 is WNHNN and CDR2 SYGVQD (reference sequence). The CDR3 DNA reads TGCGCCAGCAGTGAGAGGACTGCCTATGGCTACACCTTC. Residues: CASSERTAYGYTF.

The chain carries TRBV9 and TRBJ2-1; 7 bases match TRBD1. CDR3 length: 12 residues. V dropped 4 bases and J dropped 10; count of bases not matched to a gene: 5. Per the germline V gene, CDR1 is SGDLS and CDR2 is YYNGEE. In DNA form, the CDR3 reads TGTGCCAGCAGCACTACAGGGGAGGAGCAGTTCTTC. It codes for CASSTTGEEQFF.

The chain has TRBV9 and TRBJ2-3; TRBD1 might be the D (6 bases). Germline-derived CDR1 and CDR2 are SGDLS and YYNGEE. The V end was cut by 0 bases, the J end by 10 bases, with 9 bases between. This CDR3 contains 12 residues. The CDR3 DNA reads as TGTGCCAGCAGCGTAGTACAGGGTTCGCAGTATTTT. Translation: CASSVVQGSQYF. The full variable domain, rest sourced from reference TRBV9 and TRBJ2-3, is DSGVTQTPKHLITATGQRVTLRCSPRSGDLSVYWYQQSLDQGLQFLIQYYNGEERAKGNILERFSAQQFPDLHSELNLSSLELGDSALYFCASSVVQGSQYFGPGTRLTVL.

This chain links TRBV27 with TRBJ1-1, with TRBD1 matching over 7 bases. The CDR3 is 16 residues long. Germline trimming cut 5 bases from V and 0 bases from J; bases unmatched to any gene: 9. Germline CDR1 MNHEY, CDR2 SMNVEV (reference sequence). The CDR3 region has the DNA TGTGCCAGCAGTATCCCGGGACAGAGTATGAACACTGAAGCTTTCTTT. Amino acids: CASSIPGQSMNTEAFF.

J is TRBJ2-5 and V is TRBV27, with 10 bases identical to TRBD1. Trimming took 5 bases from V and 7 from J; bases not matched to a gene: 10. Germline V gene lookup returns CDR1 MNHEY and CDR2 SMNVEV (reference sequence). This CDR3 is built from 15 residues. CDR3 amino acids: CASSPGQGKGGTQYF. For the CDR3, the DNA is TGTGCCAGCAGTCCGGGACAGGGGAAGGGGGGGACCCAGTACTTC.

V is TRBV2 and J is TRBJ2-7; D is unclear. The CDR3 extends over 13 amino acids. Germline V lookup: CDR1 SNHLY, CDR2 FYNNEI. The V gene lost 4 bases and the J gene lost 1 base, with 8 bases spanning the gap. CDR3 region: CASSVVQSYEQYF. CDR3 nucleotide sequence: TGTGCCAGCAGTGTCGTACAGTCCTACGAGCAGTACTTC.

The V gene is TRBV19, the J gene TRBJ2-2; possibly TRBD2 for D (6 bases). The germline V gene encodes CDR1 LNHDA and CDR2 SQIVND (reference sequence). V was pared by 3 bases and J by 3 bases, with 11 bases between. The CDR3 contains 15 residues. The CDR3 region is CASSITGEYTGELFF. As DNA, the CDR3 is TGTGCCAGTAGTATTACGGGAGAGTACACCGGGGAGCTGTTTTTT.